Below, 25 T cell receptor beta chains from the same sample are listed, as sequenced in a study of T cells in Graves' hyperthyroidism and ophthalmopathy (dated by TCRdb to about 2019). Library construction relied on multiplex PCR. The sequencer listed for this sample is Illumina HiSeq 2000. The TCR beta CDR3 regions were amplified from RNA transcripts. For the first round of RT-PCR on the TCR CDR3, the HTBI primer set was used together with the Qiagen OneStep RT-PCR kit. TCRdb reprocessed the public reads (quality trimming at Q25 with fastp, clone calling with MiXCR) and kept in-frame beta chains. CDR3 protein sequences are deduplicated, and each keeps its most common genes and DNA. The sample contains 540,000 or so distinct CDR3 sequences, under 60% of them found a single time. Around a fifth of the sample is taken by the ten largest. Sequenced: peripheral blood or thyroid tissue (not recorded which). Receptors were obtained from an adult woman with Graves' disease, either hyperthyroidism or ophthalmopathy (not recorded which).

In its sample, this clonotype was seen a few times. The chain employs TRBV2 and TRBJ1-5; D unresolved. This CDR3 region has 13 residues. Trimming took 3 bases from V and 2 from J, leaving 5 bases between them. Germline CDR1 and CDR2: SNHLY and FYNNEI. CDR3 sequence reads: CASSESGNQPQHF. The CDR3 bases are TGTGCCAGCAGTGAGTCGGGCAATCAGCCCCAGCATTTT.

The chain is built from TRBV29-1 and TRBJ1-2, with D hard to call. CDR1 is SQVTM, CDR2 ANQGSEA, per germline. The CDR3 loop spans 12 amino acids. Between the trimmed V and J ends, which lost 1 base and 4 bases, there was a span of 7 bases. The CDR3 DNA sequence: TGCAGCGTTGAAGGCCGGGTCTATGGCTACACCTTC. Translation gives CSVEGRVYGYTF. The complete variable domain, with remaining parts taken from reference TRBV29-1 and TRBJ1-2, reads SAVISQKPSRDICQRGTSLTIQCQVDSQVTMMFWYRQQPGQSLTLIATANQGSEATYESGFVIDKFPISRPNLTFSTLTVSNMSPEDSSIYLCSVEGRVYGYTFGSGTRLTVV.

A remark on this clonotype: The junction departs from the called germline gene at one end, perhaps through a read error. The V call is TRBV19, the J call TRBJ2-6; D tentatively reads TRBD1 or TRBD2 (6 bases each). Germline V gene sequence: CDR1 LNHDA, CDR2 SQIVND (reference sequence). This CDR3 region has 12 residues. The CDR3 DNA reads as TGTGCCAGTTCCGGGGGCGTTTACACTGAAGCTTTC. Its translation: CASSGGVYTEAF.

This clonotype was counted at least ten times. The chain employs TRBV9 and TRBJ2-5; D not resolved. Trimming stripped 3 bases from V and 5 bases from J, with 11 bases between. Germline CDR1 reads SGDLS; CDR2 reads YYNGEE. This CDR3 is 13 amino acids long. The CDR3 DNA follows: TGTGCCAGCAGCGACGGGCCTAGGGAGACCCAGTACTTC. Encoded protein: CASSDGPRETQYF.

This clonotype occurred many times. The chain recombines TRBV29-1 with TRBJ1-3, with D perhaps matching TRBD1 (5 bases). The CDR3 extends over 13 amino acids. Trimming took off 4 bases at V and 3 bases at J, with 10 bases between the two ends. Germline loops: CDR1 SQVTM, CDR2 ANQGSEA. CDR3 bases: TGCAGCGTTGCGGCAGGGAATGGAAACACCATATATTTT. It yields the protein CSVAAGNGNTIYF.

This clonotype was seen a single time. This may be a read error: a much more frequent sequence differs by one nucleotide. The CDR3 does not close with the conserved phenylalanine or tryptophan, likely indicating a read error. The chain couples TRBV20-1 to TRBJ1-1; the D is unclear. Germline-derived CDR1 and CDR2 are DFQATT and SNEGSKA (reference sequence). This CDR3 has 16 amino acids. Deletions cut 2 bases from V and 1 base from J, with 17 bases between. Written as DNA, the CDR3 is TGCAGTGCTAGAAAGACCGGCGTAGGCCCGAACACTGAAGCTTTCTCT. This encodes CSARKTGVGPNTEAFS.

The CDR3, as DNA: TGTGCCAGTAGTCTCCGACTAGTCGGGGTCTACGAGCAGTACTTC. Its protein is CASSLRLVGVYEQYF. The chain couples TRBV19 to TRBJ2-7, with a tentative D call TRBD2 (6 bases). V dropped 5 bases and J dropped 3 bases, with 17 bases sitting between them. The CDR3 sequence is 15 residues long. CDR1 and CDR2 (germline): LNHDA, SQIVND (reference sequence).

CDR3: CASSVLGQGSLEYTEAFF. The CDR3 DNA reads TGTGCCAGCAGCGTACTAGGACAGGGGTCTCTGGAGTACACTGAAGCTTTCTTT. This chain uses TRBV9 with TRBJ1-1, with 9 bases aligning to TRBD1. This CDR3 is 18 amino acids long. The V gene end was trimmed by 1 base and the J gene end by 3 bases; junction bases not matched to a gene: 13. Germline V CDR1 and CDR2: SGDLS, YYNGEE.

This clonotype has more than one count but fewer than ten. The chain recombines TRBV20-1 with TRBJ2-3; 8 bases are shared with TRBD1. Losses at the gene ends were 3 bases for V and 0 bases for J; bases not matched to a gene: 5. This CDR3 has 15 residues. Germline-derived CDR1 and CDR2 are DFQATT and SNEGSKA (reference sequence). In DNA, the CDR3 is TGCAGTGCTAGTCCCTGGGACAGGAGCACAGATACGCAGTATTTT. This gives the protein CSASPWDRSTDTQYF.

The chain employs TRBV19 and TRBJ1-5; D remains unclear. Germline lookup yields CDR1 LNHDA and CDR2 SQIVND (reference sequence). The V end was cut by 5 bases, the J end by 6 bases, with 14 bases between. This CDR3 comprises 14 residues. CDR3 DNA: TGTGCCAGTAGTCCTGATGTTACAGTTCAGCCCCAGCATTTT. Translating gives CASSPDVTVQPQHF.

This clonotype showed up just once. J is TRBJ1-6 and V is TRBV7-2, with TRBD1 matching over 9 bases. In germline, CDR1 is SGHTA, CDR2 FQGNSA. V shed 5 bases and J 4 bases; nucleotides not matched to a gene: 3. This CDR3 is built from 15 residues. In DNA, the CDR3 is TGTGCCAGCAGCGCCGGGACAGGGTATAATTCACCCCTCCACTTT. Amino acids: CASSAGTGYNSPLHF. The entire variable domain, with the rest obtained from reference TRBV7-2 and TRBJ1-6, is as follows: GAGVSQSPSNKVTEKGKDVELRCDPISGHTALYWYRQSLGQGLEFLIYFQGNSAPDKSGLPSDRFSAERTGGSVSTLTIQRTQQEDSAVYLCASSAGTGYNSPLHFGNGTRLTVT.

The chain joins TRBV2 to TRBJ1-2; TRBD1 matches at 7 bases. The V gene's germline CDR1 is SNHLY and CDR2 FYNNEI. The CDR3 is 14 residues long. Trimming removed 5 bases from V and 6 bases from J; junction bases left unmatched: 9. In DNA, the CDR3 is TGTGCCAGCAGTCCCCGGACACAGGGGAATGGCTACACCTTC. Translating it yields CASSPRTQGNGYTF. Variable domain in full (rest from reference TRBV2 and TRBJ1-2): EPEVTQTPSHQVTQMGQEVILRCVPISNHLYFYWYRQILGQKVEFLVSFYNNEISEKSEIFDDQFSVERPDGSNFTLKIRSTKLEDSAMYFCASSPRTQGNGYTFGSGTRLTVV.

This clonotype was detected only once. This chain links TRBV20-1 with TRBJ2-7, with 8 bases matching TRBD1. V shed 6 bases and J 3 bases; nucleotides not matched to a gene: 16. The CDR3 runs to 16 residues. Germline V gene data show CDR1 as DFQATT and CDR2 as SNEGSKA (reference sequence). The CDR3 bases are TGCAGTGCCAACCCATTCTTGGGACAGGATCACTACGAGCAGTACTTC. It codes for CSANPFLGQDHYEQYF.

This clonotype has just one count. V usage is TRBV15 and J usage is TRBJ2-1; D unresolved. The V and J ends lost 4 bases and 2 bases respectively, with 18 bases between them. The CDR3 runs to 17 residues. The germline CDR1 and CDR2 sequences are LNHNV and YYDKDF (reference sequence). For the CDR3, the DNA is TGTGCCACCAGCAATAGACCAGCAGAACGCGCCTACAATGAGCAGTTCTTC. Translating it yields CATSNRPAERAYNEQFF.

On this clonotype itself: A much larger clone differs by one base, so this may be a read error. DNA for the CDR3: TGCGCCAGCAGCTTGTATGGTTCCAGAAACACCGTATATTTT. This gives the protein CASSLYGSRNTVYF. The V call is TRBV5-1, the J call TRBJ1-3, with unresolved D. This CDR3 comprises 14 residues. CDR1 is SGHRS, CDR2 YFSETQ, per germline.

This clonotype has more than one count but fewer than ten. This likely comes from a read error, as the CDR3 has no conserved phenylalanine or tryptophan at its end. No DNA is shown, since the ends of the CDR3 on it are uncertain; the CDR3 is the one TCRdb lists. This chain joins TRBV11-2 and TRBJ2-7; TRBD2, the table's D call, was not compared with the DNA. The length of the CDR3 is 11 amino acids, counting both ends. Germline V gene data show CDR1 as SGHAT and CDR2 as FQNNGV. The CDR3 reads CASSLVSRLAG.

This sequence joins TRBV10-3 and TRBJ2-3; TRBD2 matches 10 bases. CDR1 is ENHRY and CDR2 is SYGVKD in the germline V gene. V lost 6 bases, J lost 11 bases, and 5 bases stayed unmatched. CDR3 size: 12 residues. Written as DNA, the CDR3 is TGTGCCATCAGCCTCAGCGGGAGGGTGCAGTATTTT. Its protein is CAISLSGRVQYF.

This clonotype was seen many times. This may arise from a read error, as a much more abundant clone is one base away. V and J are TRBV6-1 and TRBJ1-1, with D uncertain. V lost 5 bases and J 1 base, leaving 5 bases between the germline ends. This CDR3 spans 12 amino acids. Germline assignment: CDR1 MNHNS and CDR2 SASEGT. The CDR3 region has the DNA TGTGCCAGCAGTTATAAGAACACTGAAGCTTTCTTT. Encoded protein: CASSYKNTEAFF.

In its sample, this clonotype was seen many times. The gene calls are TRBV4-2 and TRBJ2-5; 7 bases are shared with TRBD2. The CDR3 runs 16 residues. Germline V gene lookup returns CDR1 LGHNA and CDR2 YNFKEQ. Trimming cost V 2 bases and J 4 bases; bases outside gene matches: 10. This CDR3 is CASSQIGAGESETQYF. CDR3 DNA sequence: TGTGCCAGCAGCCAAATCGGCGCGGGAGAGTCAGAGACCCAGTACTTC.

This clonotype showed up just once. A much larger clonotype is one base distant, so this may be a read error. The chain links TRBV7-8 to TRBJ1-3; no clear D gene. This CDR3 has 12 residues. The ends were cut back, 5 bases at V and 4 bases at J, with 6 bases in the middle. Germline lookup yields CDR1 SGHVS and CDR2 FQNEAQ. CDR3 bases: TGTGCCAGCAGCCCCATGGGAAACACCATATATTTT. It encodes CASSPMGNTIYF.

The table lists this clonotype with a few counts. The rearrangement links TRBV14 to TRBJ2-7; 10 bases are a match to TRBD2. The germline V gene has CDR1 SGHDN and CDR2 FVKESK. The CDR3 contains 23 residues. Trimming took 0 bases from V and 4 from J; bases not matched to a gene: 27. This CDR3 reads CASSQDPRLAGGLATSKRYEQYF. The CDR3 DNA sequence: TGTGCCAGCAGCCAAGATCCGAGGTTAGCGGGAGGCTTGGCGACTTCTAAGAGATACGAGCAGTACTTC.

CDR3 coding DNA: TGTGCCATCAGTGACCGACGAGTGGTTGGGGAAACGCAGTATTTT. Residues: CAISDRRVVGETQYF. V is TRBV10-3 and J is TRBJ2-3; no firm D call. This CDR3 comprises 15 residues. The germline gives CDR1 ENHRY, CDR2 SYGVKD. The V and J ends lost 3 bases and 9 bases respectively, with 19 bases between them.

V gene TRBV7-8 combines with J gene TRBJ2-5; D perhaps matches TRBD2 (6 bases). V lost 5 bases to trimming and J lost 13 bases, with 17 bases between them. The CDR3 has 12 amino acids. Germline loops: CDR1 SGHVS, CDR2 FQNEAQ. CDR3 in DNA: TGTGCCAGCAGCCCCCGGGGAGGTCCCTGGTACTTC. Its translation: CASSPRGGPWYF.

This clonotype has a handful of counts. This clone may be a read error of a much larger clone one base away. CDR3 DNA: TGTGCCAGCACCCTGGGGAGGACCTATAATTCACCCCCCCACTTT. As protein: CASTLGRTYNSPPHF. This chain joins TRBV7-9 and TRBJ1-6, with no clear D. CDR1 is SEHNR, CDR2 FQNEAQ, per germline (reference sequence). The CDR3 is made up of 15 amino acids.

This clonotype was observed many times. This chain links TRBV12-3 or TRBV12-4 with TRBJ1-5; maybe TRBD1 (5 bases). Trimming left V 6 bases short and J 3 bases short, with 9 bases between. CDR3 length: 13 residues. DNA for the CDR3: TGTGCCAGCAGCAGGGTCCACAATCAGCCCCAGCATTTT. Translation: CASSRVHNQPQHF.